This passage covers 2 T cell receptor beta chains from one sample sequenced in a study of T cells in women clearing cervical HPV infection. Using immunoSEQ multiplex PCR, the repertoire was profiled, and TCRdb retains in-frame clones only, with some absent. This table lists 30,000 or so clones. Sequences were obtained from blood buffy coat. These receptors all come from a woman aged 18 to 75 with a cervical HPV16 infection that either progressed to CIN3+ or cleared (not recorded which).

Points on this clone: The sequenced fragment ends 3 residues before the CDR3 boundary, so the rest is inferred from the germline J gene. The chain uses TRBV18 and TRBJ1-5, with D possibly being TRBD1 (5 bases). The CDR3 runs 14 residues. From germline, CDR1 is KGHSH and CDR2 LQKENI. CDR3: CASSTGQASDPQHF. CDR3 bases read: TGTGCCAGCTCAACCGGACAAGCCTCGGATCCC.

Of note for this clone: The sequenced fragment ends 3 residues before the CDR3 boundary, so the rest is inferred from the germline J gene. The chain carries TRBV20-1 and TRBJ2-1; D is ambiguous. Looked up from germline, CDR1 is DFQATT and CDR2 is SNEGSKA (reference sequence). CDR3 size: 20 residues. V lost 3 bases, J lost 0 bases, and 27 bases lay in between. CDR3 DNA, as far as it was read: TGCAGTGCTAGTCCCCCCCGTCAGACTCCGCCATACACCTCCTACAATGAG. This codes for CSASPPRQTPPYTSYNE. The whole CDR3 protein is CSASPPRQTPPYTSYNEQFF.